The 23 T cell receptor beta chains in this list originate from one sample, sequenced in a study of technical replicates of blood from a handful of donors. Clones were read by immunoSEQ multiplex PCR, and TCRdb kept only the in-frame ones, dropping some. Here the sample spans around 57,000 clones, 97% being singletons. Sequenced: T cells isolated from PBMCs. These receptors were obtained from a human donor in good health.

The CDR3 protein is CASEPGQGPNTGELFF. For the CDR3, the DNA is TGTGCCAGCGAACCAGGACAGGGACCTAACACCGGGGAGCTGTTTTTT. This rearrangement joins TRBV5-4 to TRBJ2-2; 8 positions match TRBD1. CDR3 length: 16 amino acids. V shed 7 bases, J shed 2 bases, and the junction held 10 bases outside the gene matches. Germline-derived CDR1 and CDR2 are SGHNT and YYREEE (reference sequence).

This sequence joins TRBV15 and TRBJ2-7, with a tentative D call TRBD2 (6 bases). CDR1 and CDR2 from the germline V gene are LNHNV and YYDKDF (reference sequence). Trimming left V 0 bases short and J 3 bases short, with 12 bases between. There are 15 residues in the CDR3. The DNA of the CDR3 is TGTGCCACCAGCAGAGATGGGGGAGGACTCTACGAGCAGTACTTC. This gives the protein CATSRDGGGLYEQYF.

This chain joins TRBV28 and TRBJ2-7, with 10 nucleotides matching TRBD2. Germline lookup yields CDR1 MDHEN and CDR2 SYDVKM. The V and J ends lost 9 bases and 3 bases, in that order; junction bases with no gene match: 5. CDR3 length: 13 residues. CDR3 sequence reads: CASGLAENYEQYF. CDR3 nucleotides: TGTGCCAGTGGACTAGCGGAAAACTACGAGCAGTACTTC.

This clone showed up just once. The chain recombines TRBV2 with TRBJ2-1, with D unresolved. The CDR3 totals 18 residues. CDR1 SNHLY and CDR2 FYNNEI come from the germline V gene. V lost 6 bases and J lost 1, with 22 bases in between. This CDR3 reads CASRSDPGSPVSYNEQFF. CDR3 in DNA: TGTGCCAGCAGGAGTGACCCCGGGTCCCCCGTTTCCTACAATGAGCAGTTCTTC.

The chain has TRBV5-1 and TRBJ2-5; no definite D call. The length of the CDR3 is 12 residues. V was trimmed by 4 bases and J by 2 bases, leaving 6 bases between them. Per the germline V gene, CDR1 is SGHRS and CDR2 is YFSETQ. The CDR3 sequence is CASSVLQETQYF. CDR3 nucleotides: TGCGCCAGCAGCGTTTTACAAGAGACCCAGTACTTC.

The rearrangement uses TRBV11-2 and TRBJ2-7, with D possibly being TRBD2 (5 bases). V was shortened by 3 bases and J by 1 base, with 13 bases between the two germline ends. Germline V CDR1 and CDR2: SGHAT, FQNNGV. The CDR3 has 15 amino acids. This chain's CDR3 is CASSFSGGRSYEQYF. The CDR3 region has the DNA TGTGCCAGCAGCTTTTCAGGAGGTAGATCCTACGAGCAGTACTTC.

The rearrangement uses TRBV9 and TRBJ2-5, with a possible D match to TRBD2 (7 bases). Germline-derived CDR1 and CDR2 are SGDLS and YYNGEE. The CDR3 covers 13 residues. V lost 3 bases and J 7 bases, leaving 13 bases between the germline ends. CDR3 nucleotide sequence: TGTGCCAGCAGCGACTACAGGGAGGGGACCCAGTACTTC. Translation gives CASSDYREGTQYF.

This rearrangement joins TRBV7-9 to TRBJ2-2; 8 nucleotides agree with TRBD2. Germline CDR1 SEHNR, CDR2 FQNEAQ (reference sequence). This CDR3 spans 15 amino acids. V shed 1 base and J 7 bases; nucleotides not matched to a gene: 5. The CDR3 sequence is CASSLEAGAGGELFF. The CDR3 bases are TGTGCCAGCAGCTTAGAAGCGGGAGCCGGCGGGGAGCTGTTTTTT.

The chain employs TRBV4-1 and TRBJ1-2; D remains unclear. There are 13 residues in the CDR3. Germline V gene sequence: CDR1 MGHRA, CDR2 YSYEKL. Trimming pared 0 bases from V and 10 bases from J, leaving 12 bases between. The CDR3 DNA reads as TGCGCCAGCAGCCAAGAAAAAGGGAGTCACTACACCTTC. Protein sequence: CASSQEKGSHYTF.

V and J are TRBV2 and TRBJ1-5; D ambiguous. The CDR3 is 15 amino acids. V lost 3 bases and J 7 bases, leaving 16 bases between the germline ends. Germline values: CDR1 SNHLY, CDR2 FYNNEI. The CDR3 DNA reads TGTGCCAGCAGTGATGAGCCGGGCGGGTACCAGCCCCAGCATTTT. Encoded protein: CASSDEPGGYQPQHF.

The chain uses TRBV30 and TRBJ1-2; the D is unclear. This CDR3 is 14 amino acids long. Germline V gene data show CDR1 as GTSNPN and CDR2 as SVGIG (reference sequence). V dropped 3 bases and J dropped 2 bases, with 13 bases sitting between them. The CDR3 bases are TGTGCCTGGAGGGGGAGGTGGGGAAACTATGGCTACACCTTC. It specifies CAWRGRWGNYGYTF.

The chain couples TRBV29-1 to TRBJ1-4; TRBD1 aligns across 8 bases. With 7 bases clipped from V and 8 bases from J, the junction kept 9 bases outside the gene matches. Germline CDR1 is SQVTM and CDR2 is ANQGSEA. This CDR3 comprises 13 residues. In nucleotides, the CDR3 is TGCAGCGCCCAATGGACAGGGAGCGAAAAACTGTTTTTT. Residues: CSAQWTGSEKLFF. The variable domain in full, with the rest retrieved from reference TRBV29-1 and TRBJ1-4, is SAVISQKPSRDICQRGTSLTIQCQVDSQVTMMFWYRQQPGQSLTLIATANQGSEATYESGFVIDKFPISRPNLTFSTLTVSNMSPEDSSIYLCSAQWTGSEKLFFGSGTQLSVL.

The V and J genes are TRBV15 and TRBJ2-7; possible D gene TRBD1, 5 bases. Trimming took off 0 bases at V and 2 bases at J, with 8 bases between the two ends. The length of the CDR3 is 14 residues. Germline lookup yields CDR1 LNHNV and CDR2 YYDKDF (reference sequence). CDR3 region: CATSRETAPYEQYF. CDR3 DNA sequence: TGTGCCACCAGCAGAGAGACAGCCCCCTACGAGCAGTACTTC.

The chain links TRBV7-9 to TRBJ1-5; TRBD1 is a possible D gene (5 bases). CDR3 length: 15 amino acids. The V end was cut by 5 bases, the J end by 2 bases, with 13 bases between. CDR1 and CDR2 from the germline V gene are SEHNR and FQNEAQ (reference sequence). CDR3 in DNA: TGTGCCAGCAGCCATTTCGACAGTGGCAATCAGCCCCAGCATTTT. Its protein is CASSHFDSGNQPQHF.

This clone was detected only a few times. The rearrangement links TRBV7-8 to TRBJ2-7; tentatively, D is TRBD1 (7 bases). Per germline, CDR1 SGHVS and CDR2 FQNEAQ. This CDR3 has 15 amino acids. V was trimmed by 1 base and J by 4 bases, leaving 14 bases between them. The CDR3 protein is CASSLETGDWYEQYF. Written as DNA, the CDR3 is TGTGCCAGCAGCTTAGAAACAGGGGACTGGTACGAGCAGTACTTC.

The chain links TRBV5-1 to TRBJ2-7; TRBD1 is a possible D gene (5 bases). CDR3 length equals 16 residues. V lost 0 bases to trimming and J lost 5 bases, with 18 bases between them. CDR1 and CDR2 from the germline V gene are SGHRS and YFSETQ. The CDR3 sequence is CASSLEGIRTPDEQYF. DNA for the CDR3: TGCGCCAGCAGCTTGGAGGGGATCCGCACGCCGGACGAGCAGTACTTC. The whole variable domain, filled in from reference TRBV5-1 and TRBJ2-7, reads KAGVTQTPRYLIKTRGQQVTLSCSPISGHRSVSWYQQTPGQGLQFLFEYFSETQRNKGNFPGRFSGRQFSNSRSEMNVSTLELGDSALYLCASSLEGIRTPDEQYFGPGTRLTVT.

CDR3 DNA: TGTGCCAGCAGCTTGGACAGCTCCTACGAGCAGTACTTC. Translating gives CASSLDSSYEQYF. The chain employs TRBV7-9 and TRBJ2-7; weak D call: TRBD1 (6 bases). Trimming left V 3 bases short and J 0 bases short, with 6 bases between. CDR1 SEHNR and CDR2 FQNEAQ come from the germline V gene (reference sequence). The CDR3 runs to 13 residues.

The V call is TRBV27, the J call TRBJ2-3, with 7 bases lining up with TRBD1. CDR3 size: 16 residues. Germline CDR1 reads MNHEY; CDR2 reads SMNVEV (reference sequence). The V gene end was trimmed by 4 bases and the J gene end by 0 bases; junction bases not matched to a gene: 7. The CDR3 region has the DNA TGTGCCAGCAGTTCCCAGGGGGACCCTAGCACAGATACGCAGTATTTT. Its protein is CASSSQGDPSTDTQYF.

The V and J genes are TRBV5-1 and TRBJ2-1, with 9 bases aligning to TRBD2. CDR3 length: 17 residues. Unmatched junction bases numbered 14, after V lost 0 bases and J lost 10 bases. The germline CDR1 and CDR2 sequences are SGHRS and YFSETQ. CDR3 sequence: CASSLGSGGLRGGEQFF. CDR3 nucleotide sequence: TGCGCCAGCAGCTTGGGTAGCGGGGGCCTCCGAGGAGGGGAGCAGTTCTTC.

This clone was found once. CDR3 in amino acids: CASSEQGGNTIYF. The CDR3 DNA reads TGTGCCAGCAGTGAACAGGGGGGAAACACCATATATTTT. J is TRBJ1-3 and V is TRBV2; D is possibly TRBD1 (6 bases). The CDR3 is 13 residues long. Trimming shortened V by 2 bases and J by 4 bases, and 6 bases separated the two germline ends. The V gene's germline CDR1 is SNHLY and CDR2 FYNNEI.

This sequence joins TRBV7-9 and TRBJ1-2, with no clear D. Germline loops: CDR1 SEHNR, CDR2 FQNEAQ (reference sequence). The CDR3 totals 14 residues. With 0 bases removed from V and 3 bases from J, the gap between germline ends came to 8 bases. The CDR3 region is CASSLAGAHYGYTF. The CDR3 DNA is TGTGCCAGCAGCTTAGCTGGAGCACACTATGGCTACACCTTC.

The chain is built from TRBV19 and TRBJ1-1; TRBD1 might be the D (5 bases). The CDR3 covers 14 residues. CDR1 is LNHDA, CDR2 SQIVND, per germline (reference sequence). V gave up 8 bases and J gave up 3 bases, with 16 bases separating them. CDR3 protein: CASATGGGHTEAFF. The CDR3 bases are TGTGCCAGTGCTACGGGGGGTGGGCACACTGAAGCTTTCTTT. Supplemented by reference TRBV19 and TRBJ1-1, the full variable domain reads DGGITQSPKYLFRKEGQNVTLSCEQNLNHDAMYWYRQDPGQGLRLIYYSQIVNDFQKGDIAEGYSVSREKKESFPLTVTSAQKNPTAFYLCASATGGGHTEAFFGQGTRLTVV.

The gene calls are TRBV5-1 and TRBJ2-1; D gene uncertain. The CDR3 runs to 16 residues. In germline, CDR1 is SGHRS, CDR2 YFSETQ. V lost 0 bases to trimming and J lost 3 bases, with 13 bases between them. The CDR3 spells CASSLVVEPSYNEQFF. The CDR3 coding sequence is TGCGCCAGCAGCTTGGTCGTCGAACCTAGCTACAATGAGCAGTTCTTC.